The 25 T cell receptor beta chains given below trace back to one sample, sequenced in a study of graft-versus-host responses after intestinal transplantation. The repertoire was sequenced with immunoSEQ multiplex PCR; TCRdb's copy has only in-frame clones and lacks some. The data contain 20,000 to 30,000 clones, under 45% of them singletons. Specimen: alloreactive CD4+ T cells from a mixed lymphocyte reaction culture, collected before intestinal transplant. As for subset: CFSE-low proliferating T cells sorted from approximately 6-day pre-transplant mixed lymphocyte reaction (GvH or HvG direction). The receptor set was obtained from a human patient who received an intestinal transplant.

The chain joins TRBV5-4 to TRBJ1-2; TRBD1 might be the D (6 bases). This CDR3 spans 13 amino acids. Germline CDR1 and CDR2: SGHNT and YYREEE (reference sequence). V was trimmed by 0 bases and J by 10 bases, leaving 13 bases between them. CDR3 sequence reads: CASSLAAGVDYTF. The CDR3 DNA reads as TGTGCCAGCAGCTTGGCTGCAGGGGTCGACTACACCTTC. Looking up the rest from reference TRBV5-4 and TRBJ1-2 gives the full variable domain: ETGVTQSPTHLIKTRGQQVTLRCSSQSGHNTVSWYQQALGQGPQFIFQYYREEENGRGNFPPRFSGLQFPNYSSELNVNALELDDSALYLCASSLAAGVDYTFGSGTRLTVV.

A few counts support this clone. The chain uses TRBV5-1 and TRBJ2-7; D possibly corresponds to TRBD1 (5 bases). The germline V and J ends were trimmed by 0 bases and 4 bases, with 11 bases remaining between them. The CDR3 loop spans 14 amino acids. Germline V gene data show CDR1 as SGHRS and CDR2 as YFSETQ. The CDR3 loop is CASSLGAGWYEQYF. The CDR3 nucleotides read TGCGCCAGCAGCTTGGGGGCAGGGTGGTACGAGCAGTACTTC.

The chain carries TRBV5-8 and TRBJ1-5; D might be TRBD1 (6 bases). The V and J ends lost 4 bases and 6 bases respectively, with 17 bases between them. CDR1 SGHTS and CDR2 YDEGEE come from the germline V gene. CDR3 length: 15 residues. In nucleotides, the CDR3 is TGTGCCAGCAGCCGACCCTACAGGGATAGTCAGCCCCAGCATTTT. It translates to CASSRPYRDSQPQHF.

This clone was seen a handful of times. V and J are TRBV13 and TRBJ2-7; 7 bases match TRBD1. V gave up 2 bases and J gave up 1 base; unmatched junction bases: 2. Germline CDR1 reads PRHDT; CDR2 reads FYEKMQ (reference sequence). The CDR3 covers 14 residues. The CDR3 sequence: CASSLRQGSYEQYF. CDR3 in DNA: TGTGCCAGCAGCTTAAGACAGGGATCCTACGAGCAGTACTTC.

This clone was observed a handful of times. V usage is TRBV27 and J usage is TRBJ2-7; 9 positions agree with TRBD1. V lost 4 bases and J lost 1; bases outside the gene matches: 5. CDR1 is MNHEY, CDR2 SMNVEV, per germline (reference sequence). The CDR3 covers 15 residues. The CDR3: CASSSQGAGSYEQYF. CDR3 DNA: TGTGCCAGCAGTTCACAGGGGGCGGGTTCCTACGAGCAGTACTTC.

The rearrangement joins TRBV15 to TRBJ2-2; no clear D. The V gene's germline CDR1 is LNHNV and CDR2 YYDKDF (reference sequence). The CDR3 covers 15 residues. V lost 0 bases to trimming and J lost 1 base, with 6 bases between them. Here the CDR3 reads CATSRDAWNTGELFF. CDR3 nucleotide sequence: TGTGCCACCAGCAGAGATGCGTGGAACACCGGGGAGCTGTTTTTT.

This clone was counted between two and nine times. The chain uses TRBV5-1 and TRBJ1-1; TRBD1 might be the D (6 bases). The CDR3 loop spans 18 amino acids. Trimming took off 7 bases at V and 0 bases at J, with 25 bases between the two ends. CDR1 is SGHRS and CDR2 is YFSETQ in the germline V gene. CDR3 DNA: TGCGCCAGCCGCAACGAATACGCCAGGGGCGCAGTGAACACTGAAGCTTTCTTT. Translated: CASRNEYARGAVNTEAFF.

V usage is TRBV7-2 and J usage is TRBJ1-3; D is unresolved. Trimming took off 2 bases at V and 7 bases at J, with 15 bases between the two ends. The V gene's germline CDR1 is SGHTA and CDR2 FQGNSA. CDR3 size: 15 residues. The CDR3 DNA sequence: TGTGCCAGCAGCTTATTGTACTCTCCGGGTAACACCATATATTTT. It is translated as CASSLLYSPGNTIYF.

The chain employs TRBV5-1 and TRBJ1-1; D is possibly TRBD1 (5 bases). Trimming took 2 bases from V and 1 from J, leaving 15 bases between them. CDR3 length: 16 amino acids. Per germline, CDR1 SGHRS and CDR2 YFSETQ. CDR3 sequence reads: CASSFGGRVGNTEAFF. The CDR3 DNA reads TGCGCCAGCAGCTTTGGGGGGAGGGTCGGGAACACTGAAGCTTTCTTT.

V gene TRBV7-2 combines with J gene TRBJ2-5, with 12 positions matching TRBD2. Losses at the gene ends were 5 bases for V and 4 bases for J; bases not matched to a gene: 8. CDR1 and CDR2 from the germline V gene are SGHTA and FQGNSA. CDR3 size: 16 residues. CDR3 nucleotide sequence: TGTGCCAGCAGCCGGACCGGGACTAGCGGGTCAGAGACCCAGTACTTC. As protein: CASSRTGTSGSETQYF.

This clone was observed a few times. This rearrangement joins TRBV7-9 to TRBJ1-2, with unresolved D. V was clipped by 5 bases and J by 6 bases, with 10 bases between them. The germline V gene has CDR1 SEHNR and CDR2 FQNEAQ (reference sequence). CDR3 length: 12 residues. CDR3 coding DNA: TGTGCCAGCAGCACCGGACTGGATGGCTACACCTTC. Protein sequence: CASSTGLDGYTF.

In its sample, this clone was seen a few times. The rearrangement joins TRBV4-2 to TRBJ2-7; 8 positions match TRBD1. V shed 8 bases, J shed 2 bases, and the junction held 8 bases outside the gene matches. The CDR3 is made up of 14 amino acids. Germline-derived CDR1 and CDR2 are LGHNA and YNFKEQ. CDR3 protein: CASSTDRGAYEQYF. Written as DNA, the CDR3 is TGTGCCAGCTCCACTGACAGGGGCGCCTACGAGCAGTACTTC.

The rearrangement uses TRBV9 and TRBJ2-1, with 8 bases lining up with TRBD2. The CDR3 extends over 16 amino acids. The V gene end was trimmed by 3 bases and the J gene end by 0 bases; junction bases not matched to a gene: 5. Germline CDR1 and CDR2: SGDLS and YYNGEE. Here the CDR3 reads CASSDVAGSSYNEQFF. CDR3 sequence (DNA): TGTGCCAGCAGCGACGTAGCGGGGAGCTCCTACAATGAGCAGTTCTTC.

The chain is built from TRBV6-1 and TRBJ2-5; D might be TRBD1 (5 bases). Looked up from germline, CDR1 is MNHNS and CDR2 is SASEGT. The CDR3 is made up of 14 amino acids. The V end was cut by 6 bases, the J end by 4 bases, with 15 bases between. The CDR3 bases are TGTGCCAGCAGCACTGGACGGACAACAGAGACCCAGTACTTC. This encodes CASSTGRTTETQYF.

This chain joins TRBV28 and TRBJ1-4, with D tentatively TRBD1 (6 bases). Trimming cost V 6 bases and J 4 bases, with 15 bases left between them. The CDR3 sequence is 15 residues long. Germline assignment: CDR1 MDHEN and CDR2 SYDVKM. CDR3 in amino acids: CASRPVTGLNEKLFF. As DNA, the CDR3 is TGTGCCAGCAGACCCGTTACAGGGCTTAATGAAAAACTGTTTTTT.

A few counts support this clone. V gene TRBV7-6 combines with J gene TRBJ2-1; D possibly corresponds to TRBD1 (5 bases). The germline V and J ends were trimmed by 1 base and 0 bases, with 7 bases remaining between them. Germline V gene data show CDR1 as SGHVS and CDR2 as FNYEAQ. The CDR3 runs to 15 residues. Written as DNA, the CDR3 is TGTGCCAGCAGCTTAGGAGACAGCTCCTACAATGAGCAGTTCTTC. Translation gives CASSLGDSSYNEQFF.

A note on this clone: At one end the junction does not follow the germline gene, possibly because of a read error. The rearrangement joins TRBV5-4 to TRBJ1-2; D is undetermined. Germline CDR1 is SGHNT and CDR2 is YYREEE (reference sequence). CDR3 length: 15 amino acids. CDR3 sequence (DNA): TGTGCCAGCGGCTTGGCCGAGTCGTTCCGCTATGGCTACACCTTC. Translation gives CASGLAESFRYGYTF.

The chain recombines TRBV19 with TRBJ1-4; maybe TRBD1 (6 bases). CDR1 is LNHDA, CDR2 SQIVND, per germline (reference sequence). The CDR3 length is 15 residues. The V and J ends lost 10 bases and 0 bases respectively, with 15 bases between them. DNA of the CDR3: TGTGCCAATCCACAGGGAAGGGCAACTAATGAAAAACTGTTTTTT. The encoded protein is CANPQGRATNEKLFF.

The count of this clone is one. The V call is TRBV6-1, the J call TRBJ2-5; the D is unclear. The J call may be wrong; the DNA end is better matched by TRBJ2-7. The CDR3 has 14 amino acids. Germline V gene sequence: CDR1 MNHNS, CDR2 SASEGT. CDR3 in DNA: TGTGCCAGCAGTGAGCGTGCGGAGAACTACGAGCAGTACTTC. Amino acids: CASSERAENYEQYF.

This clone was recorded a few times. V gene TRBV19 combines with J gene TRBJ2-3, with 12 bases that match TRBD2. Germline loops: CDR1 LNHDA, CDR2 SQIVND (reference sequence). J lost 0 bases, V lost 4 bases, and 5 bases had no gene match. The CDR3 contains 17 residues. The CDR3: CASSRGLAGASTDTQYF. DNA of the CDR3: TGTGCCAGTAGTAGGGGACTAGCGGGCGCCAGCACAGATACGCAGTATTTT.

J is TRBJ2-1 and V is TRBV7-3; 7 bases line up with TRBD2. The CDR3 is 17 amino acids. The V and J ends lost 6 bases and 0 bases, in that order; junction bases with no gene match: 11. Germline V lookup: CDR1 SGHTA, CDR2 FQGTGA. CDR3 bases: TGTGCCAGCAGTCCCAGGGCGGGAGACAGCTCCTACAATGAGCAGTTCTTC. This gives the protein CASSPRAGDSSYNEQFF.

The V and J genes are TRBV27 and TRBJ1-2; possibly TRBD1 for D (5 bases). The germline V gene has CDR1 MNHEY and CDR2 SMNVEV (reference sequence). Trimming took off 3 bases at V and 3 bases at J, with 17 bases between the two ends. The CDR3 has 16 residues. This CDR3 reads CASSLSGGWGDYGYTF. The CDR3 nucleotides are TGTGCCAGCAGTTTGTCGGGCGGCTGGGGGGACTATGGCTACACCTTC.

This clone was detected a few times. The CDR3 is CASSQEGQYTRQYF. In nucleotides, the CDR3 is TGTGCCAGCAGTCAAGAAGGACAGTATACGAGGCAGTACTTC. The chain is built from TRBV2 and TRBJ2-7; D perhaps matches TRBD1 (6 bases). V was cut by 5 bases and J by 9 bases, with 20 bases left in between. The CDR3 is 14 residues long. Germline V lookup: CDR1 SNHLY, CDR2 FYNNEI. Based on the CDR3 plus reference TRBV2 and TRBJ2-7, the full variable domain is EPEVTQTPSHQVTQMGQEVILRCVPISNHLYFYWYRQILGQKVEFLVSFYNNEISEKSEIFDDQFSVERPDGSNFTLKIRSTKLEDSAMYFCASSQEGQYTRQYFGPGTRLTVT.

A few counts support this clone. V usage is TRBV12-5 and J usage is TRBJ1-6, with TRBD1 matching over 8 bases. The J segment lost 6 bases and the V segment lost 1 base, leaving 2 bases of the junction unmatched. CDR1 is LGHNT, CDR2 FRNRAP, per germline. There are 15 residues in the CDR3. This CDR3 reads CASGLGQGFNSPLHF. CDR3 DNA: TGTGCTAGTGGTTTGGGACAGGGGTTTAATTCACCCCTCCACTTT.

Here the CDR3 DNA reads TGCAGCGTTGCCCTAGCGGGAAAATGGGAGCAGTTCTTC. The encoded protein is CSVALAGKWEQFF. The chain has TRBV29-1 and TRBJ2-1; 9 nucleotides match TRBD2. J gave up 10 bases and V 4 bases, and 8 bases lay outside the gene matches. CDR1 is SQVTM, CDR2 ANQGSEA, per germline. The CDR3 has 13 amino acids.